A selection of T cell receptor beta chains follows, all from one sample in a study of blood T cell repertoires in COVID-19. Only in-frame clones appear in the TCRdb table, and some are missing; sequencing was by immunoSEQ multiplex PCR. The data hold roughly 97,000 clones, with around four fifths observed a single time. Sequencing was performed on peripheral blood. Receptors were obtained from a man aged 65 to 85 with acute or convalescent COVID-19. Each CDR3 is given with its conserved first and last residue. A D gene is named only where the DNA matches it firmly. Expanded clones get a size class; other rows say once, few or many, or leave the size out.

NA	12	NA	TRBV6-5	TRBJ2-1	CASSAEYNEQFF	TGTGCCAGCTCGGCGGAGTACAATGAGCAGTTCTTC
NA	13	NA	TRBV12-3/TRBV12-4	TRBJ2-1	CASSAQGYNEQFF	TGTGCCAGCAGTGCCCAGGGTTACAATGAGCAGTTCTTC
NA	13	NA	TRBV18	TRBJ2-1	CASSPGTGQEQFF	TGTGCCAGCTCACCCGGGACGGGACAAGAGCAGTTCTTC
NA	14	TRBD2	TRBV28	TRBJ2-7	CASSELAGVDEQYF	TGTGCCAGCAGTGAACTAGCGGGAGTAGATGAGCAGTACTTC
once	16	NA	TRBV7-2	TRBJ2-3	CASSVASGSRTDTQYF	TGTGCCAGCAGCGTAGCCTCCGGGAGTAGAACAGATACGCAGTATTTT
NA	15	TRBD2	TRBV18	TRBJ2-2	CASSQVAGVDGELFF	TGTGCCAGCTCACAGGTAGCGGGAGTGGACGGGGAGCTGTTTTTT
NA	16	TRBD1	TRBV7-8	TRBJ2-5	CASSFRGTGNQETQYF	TGTGCCAGCAGCTTTAGAGGGACAGGGAACCAAGAGACCCAGTACTTC
NA	14	NA	TRBV6-2/TRBV6-3	TRBJ2-7	CASSPGLLGYEQYF	TGTGCCAGCAGTCCGGGACTGTTGGGCTACGAGCAGTACTTC
NA	13	NA	TRBV4-3	TRBJ2-3	CASSLRILDTQYF	TGCGCCAGCAGCCTGAGGATCTTAGATACGCAGTATTTT
NA	14	NA	TRBV2	TRBJ2-3	CASHGIPSTDTQYF	TGTGCCAGTCACGGGATCCCAAGCACAGATACGCAGTATTTT
NA	15	NA	TRBV5-5	TRBJ1-2	CASSTLQTDYYGYTF	TGTGCCAGCAGCACCCTCCAGACCGACTACTATGGCTACACCTTC
NA	15	NA	TRBV3-1/TRBV3-2	TRBJ2-1	CASSQDFSANNEQFF	TGTGCCAGCAGCCAAGATTTTAGCGCGAACAATGAGCAGTTCTTC
NA	17	TRBD1	TRBV28	TRBJ2-7	CASSTQGGDSSFYEQYF	TGTGCCAGCAGTACTCAGGGTGGGGACAGTTCATTCTACGAGCAGTACTTC
NA	14	NA	TRBV9	TRBJ1-3	CASSFGQSGNTIYF	TGTGCCAGCAGCTTTGGACAGTCTGGAAACACCATATATTTT
few	17	TRBD1	TRBV9	TRBJ1-3	CASSVGGTDISGNTIYF	TGTGCCAGCAGCGTAGGAGGGACAGATATCTCTGGAAACACCATATATTTT
NA	16	TRBD2	TRBV7-2	TRBJ2-3	CASSLGLAGGGDTQYF	TGTGCCAGCAGCTTGGGACTAGCGGGAGGTGGAGATACGCAGTATTTT
once	13	NA	TRBV19	TRBJ1-2	CASSPGGVYGYTF	TGTGCCAGTAGCCCGGGGGGGGTCTATGGCTACACCTTC
NA	15	NA	TRBV30	TRBJ2-5	CAWSTNTGNQETQYF	TGTGCCTGGAGTACGAACACAGGGAATCAAGAGACCCAGTACTTC
NA	17	NA	TRBV14	TRBJ1-6	CASSPPPSGGLNSPLHF	TGTGCCAGCAGCCCCCCTCCGTCGGGGGGCCTGAATTCACCCCTCCACTTT
once	12	NA	TRBV6-2/TRBV6-3	TRBJ2-3	CASSTNTDTQYF	TGTGCCAGCAGTACTAACACAGATACGCAGTATTTT
NA	11	NA	TRBV27	TRBJ2-1	CASSQYNEQFF	TGTGCCAGCAGTCAATACAATGAGCAGTTCTTC
NA	14	NA	TRBV18	TRBJ2-4	CASSAELAKNIQYF	TGTGCCAGCTCAGCGGAGCTAGCCAAAAACATTCAGTACTTC
once	13	NA	TRBV30	TRBJ2-2	CAWSRDSAGELFF	TGTGCCTGGAGCCGGGACTCCGCCGGGGAGCTGTTTTTT
NA	18	TRBD2	TRBV7-2	TRBJ2-3	CASSARLAGSTSTDTQYF	TGTGCCAGCAGCGCAAGACTAGCGGGGAGCACTAGCACAGATACGCAGTATTTT
NA	14	NA	TRBV7-2	TRBJ1-1	CASSLGLRGVEAFF	TGTGCCAGCAGCTTGGGCCTAAGGGGCGTCGAAGCTTTCTTT